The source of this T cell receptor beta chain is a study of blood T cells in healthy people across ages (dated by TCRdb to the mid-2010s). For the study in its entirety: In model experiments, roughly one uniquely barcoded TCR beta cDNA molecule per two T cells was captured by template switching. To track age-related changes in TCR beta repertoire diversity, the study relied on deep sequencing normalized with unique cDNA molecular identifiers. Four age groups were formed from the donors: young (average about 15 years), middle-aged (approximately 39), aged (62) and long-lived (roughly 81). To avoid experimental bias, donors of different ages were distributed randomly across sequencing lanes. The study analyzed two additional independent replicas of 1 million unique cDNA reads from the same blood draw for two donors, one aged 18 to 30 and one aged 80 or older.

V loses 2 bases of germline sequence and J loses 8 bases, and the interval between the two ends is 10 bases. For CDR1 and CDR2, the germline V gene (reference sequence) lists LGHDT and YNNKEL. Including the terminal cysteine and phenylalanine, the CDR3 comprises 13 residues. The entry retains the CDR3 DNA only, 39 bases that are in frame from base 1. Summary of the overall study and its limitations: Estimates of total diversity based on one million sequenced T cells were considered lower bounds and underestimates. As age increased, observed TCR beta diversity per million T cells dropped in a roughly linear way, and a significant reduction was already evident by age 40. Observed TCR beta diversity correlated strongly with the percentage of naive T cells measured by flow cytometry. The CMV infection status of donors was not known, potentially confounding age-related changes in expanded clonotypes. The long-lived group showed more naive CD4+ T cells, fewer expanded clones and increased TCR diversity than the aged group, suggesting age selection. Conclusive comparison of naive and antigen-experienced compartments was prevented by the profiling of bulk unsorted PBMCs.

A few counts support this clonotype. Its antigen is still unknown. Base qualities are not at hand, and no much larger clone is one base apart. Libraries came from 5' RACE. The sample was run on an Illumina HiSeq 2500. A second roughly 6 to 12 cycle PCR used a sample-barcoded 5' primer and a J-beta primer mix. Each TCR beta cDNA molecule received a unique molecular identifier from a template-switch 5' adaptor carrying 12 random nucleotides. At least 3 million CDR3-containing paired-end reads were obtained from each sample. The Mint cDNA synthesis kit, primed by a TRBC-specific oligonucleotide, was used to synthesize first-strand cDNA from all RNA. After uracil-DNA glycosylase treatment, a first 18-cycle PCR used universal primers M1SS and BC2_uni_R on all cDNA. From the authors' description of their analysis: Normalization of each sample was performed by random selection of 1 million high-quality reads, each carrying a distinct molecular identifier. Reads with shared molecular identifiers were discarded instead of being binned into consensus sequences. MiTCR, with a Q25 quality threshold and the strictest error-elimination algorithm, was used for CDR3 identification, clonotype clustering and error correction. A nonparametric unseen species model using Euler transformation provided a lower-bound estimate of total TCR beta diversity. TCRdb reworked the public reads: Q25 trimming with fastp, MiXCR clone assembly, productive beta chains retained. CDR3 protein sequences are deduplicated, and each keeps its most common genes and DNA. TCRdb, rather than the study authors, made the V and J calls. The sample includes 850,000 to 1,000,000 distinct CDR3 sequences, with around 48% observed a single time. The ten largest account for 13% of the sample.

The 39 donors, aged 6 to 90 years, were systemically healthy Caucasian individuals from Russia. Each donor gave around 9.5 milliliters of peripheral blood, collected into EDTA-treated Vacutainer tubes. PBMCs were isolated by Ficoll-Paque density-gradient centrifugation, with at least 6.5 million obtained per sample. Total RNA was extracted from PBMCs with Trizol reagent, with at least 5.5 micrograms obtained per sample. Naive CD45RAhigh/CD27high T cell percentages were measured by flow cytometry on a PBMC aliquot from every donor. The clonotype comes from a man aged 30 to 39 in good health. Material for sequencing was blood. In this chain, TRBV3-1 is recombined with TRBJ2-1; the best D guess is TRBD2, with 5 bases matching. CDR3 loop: CASSQRGRDEQFF. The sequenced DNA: TGTGCCAGCAGCCAAAGAGGGCGGGATGAGCAGTTCTTC.